This T cell receptor beta chain came from a study of a mutant IDH1 vaccine in newly diagnosed glioma. For the study at large: Either 4-6 weeks after radiotherapy alone or alongside temozolomide, vaccination was begun.

In the case of this clone: Its cognate antigen is unknown.

Assay: immunoSEQ multiplex PCR; the TCRdb copy retains only in-frame clones and omits some. The sample carries about 67,000 clones, 75% to 90% recorded once. CDR3 length equals 15 residues. Germline values: CDR1 SGHVS, CDR2 FQNEAQ. Trimming took off 2 bases at V and 0 bases at J, with 10 bases between the two ends. Documented time point: week 23, last vaccination. Each vaccine dose was 300 ug of mutant IDH1 20-mer peptide, with topical imiquimod. The donor cohort comprised cases of new WHO grade 3 or 4 IDH1-mutant, ATRX-lost astrocytoma. This receptor was taken from a young man with glioma. This sequence joins TRBV7-8 and TRBJ1-1, with D perhaps matching TRBD1 (6 bases). Sequencing used PBMCs, obtained from a glioma patient whose treatment included an IDH1 peptide vaccine. The CDR3 bases are TGTGCCAGCAGCTTACTGGGGGCAATGAACACTGAAGCTTTCTTT. Its protein product is CASSLLGAMNTEAFF.